The 30 T cell receptor delta chains given below trace back to one sample, sequenced in a study of γδ T cells in repeated Plasmodium falciparum infection. Vgamma9/Vdelta2+ and Vdelta2-negative gammadelta T cells were flow-sorted from PBMC for bulk sequencing. TCRdb repeated clone calling on the multiplex PCR reads with CATT. The sample shows 45,000 to 60,000 delta-chain clones, approximately 1.8% of them seen only once. The sequencing input was gamma-delta T cells from blood. These receptors came from a pool of human donors (malaria-infected and uninfected, not separated).

This clone was detected ten times or more. CDR3 DNA: TGTGCCTGTGACAAGCTTCCTACTAGAGATATTGCCATGGGGAGGGAGTACACCGATAAACTCATCTTT. Protein sequence: CACDKLPTRDIAMGREYTDKLIF. The chain is built from TRDV2 and TRDJ1; 8 bases match TRDD2. The trim removed 2 bases at V and 0 bases at J, leaving 28 bases unmatched. Per the germline V gene, CDR1 is GEAIGNYY and CDR2 is EKD. The length of the CDR3 is 23 residues.

This clone showed up many times. The mismatch at residue 3 between this DNA's translation and the TCRdb protein of a much larger clone likely reflects a read error; the protein shown is translated from the DNA. V and J are TRDV3 and TRDJ1; D call uncertain. TCRdb gives no J gene; it was assigned here by matching the DNA to germline. Germline V gene lookup returns CDR1 TVYSNPD and CDR2 GDNSRS (reference sequence). Trimming shortened V by 5 bases and J by 0 bases, and 16 bases separated the two germline ends. This CDR3 spans 14 amino acids. This CDR3 is CALEPPTYTDKLIF. The CDR3 nucleotides are TGTGCCCTTGAGCCCCCGACATACACCGATAAACTCATCTTT.

This clone was recorded many times. Translating this DNA gives a protein that differs at residue 22 from the TCRdb one, which belongs to a much larger clone; a read error is likely, and the protein shown is this translation. For the V gene the call is TRAV38-2/DV8; the J gene has no call; the D call in the table, TRDD3, was not verified against the DNA. This CDR3 has 24 residues. The germline V gene encodes CDR1 TSESDYY and CDR2 QEAYKQQN. Here the CDR3 DNA reads TGTGCTTATAGGAGCTTCGAATACTTCCAAGCTACGTACTGGGGGATACCGGCCACCGATAAACCCATCTTT. Its translation: CAYRSFEYFQATYWGIPATDKPIF.

This clone was seen repeatedly, ten times or more. TCRdb assigns this DNA the protein of a much larger clone, which departs from its translation at residue 9; this likely reflects a read error, and the protein shown comes from translating the DNA. The gene calls are TRDV1 and TRDJ1; TRDD3 matches at 8 bases. The J gene comes from matching the DNA to germline here; TCRdb lacks it. Germline V gene data show CDR1 as TSWWSYY and CDR2 as QGS. Trimming removed 4 bases from V and 5 bases from J; junction bases left unmatched: 33. CDR3 size: 23 residues. The CDR3 here is CALGVPSISFHSTGGRAQDKLIF. The CDR3 DNA reads as TGTGCTCTTGGGGTTCCGTCTATTTCCTTCCACAGTACTGGGGGGCGAGCCCAGGATAAACTCATCTTT.

This clone was recorded at least ten times. A much larger clone differs from this one at a single base, so this may be a read error. The genes are TRDV2 and TRDJ1; possibly TRDD3 for D (5 bases). No J gene was available from TCRdb, and it was assigned here by a germline match of the DNA. The CDR3 has 18 amino acids. Germline loops: CDR1 GEAIGNYY, CDR2 EKD. V was clipped by 0 bases and J by 1 base, with 20 bases between them. Here the CDR3 DNA reads TGTGCCTGTGACACCTTACAACCTGGAGGATATGGCACCGATAAACTCATCTTT. Residues: CACDTLQPGGYGTDKLIF.

This clone was picked up a small number of times. A far larger clone is just one base off, so this is likely a read error. Different DNA sequences within this sample yield the same CDR3. The genes are TRDV1 and TRDJ2, with TRDD3 matching over 9 bases. The V segment lost 3 bases and the J segment 2 bases; nucleotides outside the gene matches: 22. The CDR3 runs to 22 residues. The germline gives CDR1 TSWWSYY, CDR2 QGS. The CDR3 region is CALGDPRIGPWGIHLLTAQLFF. Here the CDR3 DNA reads TGTGCTCTTGGGGATCCGCGAATCGGCCCCTGGGGGATTCACCTGTTGACAGCACAACTCTTCTTT.

About this clone: This likely reflects a read error, since a far larger clone is one base away. This same CDR3 is encoded by further DNA sequences in the sample. The J gene is TRDJ1, the V gene TRDV3; perhaps TRDD3 as D (6 bases). No J segment appears in TCRdb, so it was assigned here by matching the sequence to germline. This CDR3 spans 20 amino acids. V lost 4 bases and J 0 bases, leaving 33 bases between the germline ends. Germline CDR1 TVYSNPD, CDR2 GDNSRS (reference sequence). In DNA, the CDR3 is TGTGCCTACAAAACCTACTGGGTTGCCACCGTATCCACCTACACCGATAAACTCATCTTT. This sequence encodes CAYKTYWVATVSTYTDKLIF.

This clone has only a few counts. A far larger clone is one nucleotide away, so this likely arose from a read error. Distinct nucleotide sequences in the sample also encode this CDR3. The chain employs TRDV1 and TRDJ1; 7 bases match TRDD2. Germline V CDR1 and CDR2: TSWWSYY, QGS. CDR3 length: 13 amino acids. The CDR3 region is CALGEVPTNKLIF. Here the CDR3 DNA reads TGCGCTCTTGGGGAAGTTCCTACGAATAAACTCATCTTT.

On this clone itself: With a far larger clone one base away, a read error is the likely cause. This same CDR3 is encoded by further DNA sequences in the sample. The chain carries TRDV3 and TRDJ1, with D perhaps matching TRDD2 or TRDD3 (7 bases each). Here the J gene came from matching the DNA to germline, since TCRdb omits it. CDR3 length: 17 residues. The germline gives CDR1 TVYSNPD, CDR2 GDNSRS (reference sequence). With 3 bases removed from V and 4 bases from J, the gap between germline ends came to 27 bases. CDR3 DNA sequence: TGTGCCTTAATTTCCTTCCTGCCAGCTGGGGGCCTCGATAAACTCATCTTT. This gives the protein CALISFLPAGGLDKLIF.

As concerns this clone: This likely reflects a read error, since a far larger clone is one base away. The same CDR3 also results from other DNA sequences found in this sample. This CDR3 is CALGELDTYSSYKWIYWGSRTKKTDKLIF. CDR3 coding DNA: TGTGCTCTTGGGGAACTTGACACCTACTCTTCCTACAAGTGGATTTACTGGGGATCCCGTACGAAAAAAACCGATAAACTCATCTTT. This rearrangement joins TRDV1 to TRDJ1; D might be TRDD2 (8 bases). TCRdb supplies no J gene; here it was assigned by aligning the nucleotide sequence to germline. The germline gives CDR1 TSWWSYY, CDR2 QGS. The CDR3 loop spans 29 amino acids. Trimming removed 0 bases at V and 2 bases at J, with 52 bases between.

This clone was observed a handful of times. A read error likely explains why the TCRdb protein, taken from a much larger clone, differs from this DNA's translation at residue 11; the protein shown is translated from the DNA. The chain is built from TRDV1 and TRDJ1; 11 bases map to TRDD3. The J gene was not available in TCRdb and was assigned here by matching the DNA to germline segments. Germline V lookup: CDR1 TSWWSYY, CDR2 QGS. The CDR3 spans 27 residues. The V and J ends lost 5 bases and 5 bases, in that order; junction bases with no gene match: 43. The CDR3 here is CALGRRFALIGLQYWGISFSPLDKLIF. CDR3 nucleotide sequence: TGTGCTCTTGGGCGACGCTTTGCCCTCATAGGCTTGCAGTACTGGGGGATATCTTTTAGTCCCCTGGATAAACTCATCTTT.

This clone has at least ten counts. V is TRDV1 and J is TRDJ1; 9 nucleotides agree with TRDD3. CDR1 TSWWSYY and CDR2 QGS come from the germline V gene. This CDR3 has 16 amino acids. V shed 4 bases, J shed 4 bases, and the junction held 10 bases outside the gene matches. The DNA of the CDR3 is TGTGCTCTTGGGGCCTTCCTCGGGGATACGATCGATAAACTCATCTTT. Protein: CALGAFLGDTIDKLIF.

This clone occurred a few times. The protein held in TCRdb is that of a much larger clone and does not match this DNA's translation at residue 8, likely because of a read error; the protein shown is translated from the DNA. The chain is built from TRDV1 and TRDJ1; TRDD3 matches 10 bases. Germline CDR1 is TSWWSYY and CDR2 is QGS. This CDR3 has 20 amino acids. V lost 3 bases to trimming and J lost 11 bases; unmatched junction nucleotides: 27. The CDR3 nucleotides are TGTGCTCTTGGGGACCTAAGTAAGGGGCGTTTATGGACTGGGGGATGTAGGCTCATCTTT. Encoded protein: CALGDLSKGRLWTGGCRLIF.

As regards this clone: This DNA's translation differs at residue 12 from TCRdb's protein, which comes from a much larger clone; a read error is likely, and the protein shown is translated from the DNA. The chain couples TRDV1 to TRDJ1; 9 nucleotides match TRDD2. The J gene was missing in TCRdb and was found by matching the end of the DNA to germline. V lost 1 base, J lost 0 bases, and 21 bases stayed unmatched. CDR1 is TSWWSYY and CDR2 is QGS in the germline V gene. This CDR3 contains 22 residues. The CDR3 here is CALGEPAFLRGHWGPYTDKLIF. CDR3 DNA sequence: TGTGCTCTTGGGGAACCTGCCTTCCTACGTGGGCACTGGGGTCCGTACACCGATAAACTCATCTTT.

This clone has only a few counts. Translating this DNA gives a protein that differs at residue 12 from the TCRdb one, which belongs to a much larger clone; a read error is likely, and the protein shown is this translation. The chain employs TRDV1 and TRDJ2; TRDD2 matches at 8 bases. No J gene is reported in TCRdb; it was inferred here by comparing the DNA with germline. The germline gives CDR1 TSWWSYY, CDR2 QGS. The CDR3 length is 24 residues. V dropped 0 bases and J dropped 4; count of bases not matched to a gene: 28. CDR3 DNA sequence: TGTGCTCTTGGGGAACTCCTTCCTATTGGGGGGGTCCGACGTGGGAGTAGTAAGACAGCACAACTCTTCTTT. It codes for CALGELLPIGGVRRGSSKTAQLFF.

As concerns this clone: This is likely an artifact of a read error, given a far larger clone one base away. Within the sample, other DNA sequences also encode this same CDR3. The V and J genes are TRDV1 and TRDJ1; no clear D. The germline CDR1 and CDR2 sequences are TSWWSYY and QGS. There are 13 residues in the CDR3. CDR3 in DNA: TGTGCTCTTGGGGGTTATAACACCGACAAACTCATCTTT. Protein sequence: CALGGYNTDKLIF.

In this sample, this clone turned up a few times. A far larger clone is only one base removed, so a read error is likely. The same CDR3 arises from other DNA sequences in this sample as well. The chain uses TRDV3 and TRDJ1; possible D gene TRDD2, 5 bases. The J gene is absent in TCRdb and was assigned here via DNA matching to germline. Per the germline V gene, CDR1 is TVYSNPD and CDR2 is GDNSRS (reference sequence). CDR3 length equals 15 residues. Trimming pared 2 bases from V and 2 bases from J, leaving 18 bases between. In DNA, the CDR3 is TGTGCCTTTGACCCACCCCTACTGTATACCGATAAACTCATCTTT. It yields the protein CAFDPPLLYTDKLIF.

This clone showed up just a few times. With a far larger clone one base away, a read error is the likely cause. This same CDR3 is encoded by further DNA sequences in the sample. The gene calls are TRDV1 and TRDJ1, with 9 bases fitting TRDD3. The J gene was not available in TCRdb and was assigned here by matching the DNA to germline segments. The CDR3 has 20 amino acids. Germline V gene data show CDR1 as TSWWSYY and CDR2 as QGS. The CDR3, as DNA: TGTGCCCTTGGGGAAATACCTCCATACTGGGGGACCTACTACACCGATAAACTCATCTTT. This translates into CALGEIPPYWGTYYTDKLIF.

Remarks on this clone: This DNA translates differently at residue 22 from the TCRdb protein, which is that of a much larger clone; a read error is likely, and the protein shown is the DNA's own translation. The rearrangement uses TRAV29/DV5 and TRDJ1; TRDD3 matches 11 bases. Germline loops: CDR1 NSMFDY, CDR2 ISSIKDK. CDR3 length: 23 residues. CDR3 sequence reads: CAAIFLLGGSGGYRFLYTDKLTF. For the CDR3, the DNA is TGTGCAGCAATATTCCTACTGGGGGGTTCTGGGGGATACCGATTTTTGTACACCGATAAACTCACCTTT.

This clone was counted a few times. This DNA's translation and the protein TCRdb lists, from a much larger clone, do not match at residue 11, likely due to a read error; the protein shown is translated from the DNA. The V gene is TRDV2, but the J gene lacks a call; the table's D call of TRDD3 was not tested on the DNA. Per germline, CDR1 GEAIGNYY and CDR2 EKD. This CDR3 contains 13 residues. CDR3 loop: CACDLLGDNKIIF. The CDR3 DNA is TGTGCCTGTGACCTACTGGGGGATAATAAAATCATCTTT.

This clone was observed a handful of times. The protein given by TCRdb reflects a much larger clone and differs at residue 16 from this DNA's translation, likely from a read error; the protein shown is the DNA's translation. V gene TRDV2 combines with J gene TRDJ1; 10 bases match TRDD3. Germline values: CDR1 GEAIGNYY, CDR2 EKD. This CDR3 has 20 residues. The CDR3 is CACDTHPRMLGDRYTYKLIF. The CDR3 DNA reads TGTGCCTGTGACACGCATCCCCGAATGCTGGGGGATAGGTACACCTATAAACTCATCTTT.

At least ten counts were recorded for this clone. The amino acid sequence in TCRdb belongs to a much larger clone and departs from this DNA's translation at residue 8, likely a sequencing read error; the sequence shown is translated from the DNA. The chain joins TRDV2 to TRDJ1; tentative D call: TRDD3 (6 bases). In germline, CDR1 is GEAIGNYY, CDR2 EKD. The CDR3 extends over 20 amino acids. Trimming stripped 4 bases from V and 3 bases from J, with 32 bases between. DNA for the CDR3: TGTGCCTGTGAACCTATGGGGGTAGAAAGGGTTCCAAGGGTGGCCGATAAACTCATCTTT. Amino acids: CACEPMGVERVPRVADKLIF.

Notes on this clone: This DNA's translation and the protein TCRdb lists, from a much larger clone, do not match at residue 10, likely due to a read error; the protein shown is translated from the DNA. The J gene is TRDJ1, the V gene TRDV1; 9 bases match TRDD3. No J gene is reported in TCRdb; it was inferred here by comparing the DNA with germline. Germline-derived CDR1 and CDR2 are TSWWSYY and QGS. V was pared by 10 bases and J by 3 bases, with 15 bases of the junction left unmatched. The CDR3 is 16 residues long. CDR3 in amino acids: CAPNYGRGIPADKLIF. In nucleotides, the CDR3 is TGTGCTCCCAACTACGGACGGGGGATACCGGCCGATAAACTCATCTTT.

Regarding this clone: The likely explanation is a read error, given a far larger clone one base away. Other DNA sequences of this sample code for an identical CDR3. The J gene is TRDJ1, the V gene TRDV2; TRDD3 agrees at 9 bases. In the absence of a J gene in TCRdb, the DNA was matched to germline to assign it here. This CDR3 is 19 amino acids long. Germline CDR1 reads GEAIGNYY; CDR2 reads EKD. CDR3 sequence: CACDTGNLYWGTDTDKLIF. DNA for the CDR3: TGTGCCTGTGACACCGGTAACCTCTACTGGGGGACCGACACTGATAAACTCATCTTT.

This clone was observed a few times. This DNA's translation differs at residue 16 from TCRdb's protein, which comes from a much larger clone; a read error is likely, and the protein shown is translated from the DNA. V and J are TRDV1 and TRDJ1, with 7 positions matching TRDD3. TCRdb carries no J gene annotation; the J gene was assigned here by matching the DNA with germline. Germline CDR1 and CDR2: TSWWSYY and QGS. The CDR3 is made up of 22 amino acids. V was pared by 0 bases and J by 0 bases, with 22 bases of the junction left unmatched. The CDR3 DNA follows: TGTGCTCTTGGGGAACTCCCCCCCTACTTGACTACTGGGGCCTTGCACACCGATAAACTCATCTTT. Encoded protein: CALGELPPYLTTGALHTDKLIF.

This clone came up a few times. The protein TCRdb gives is from a much larger clone and does not agree with this DNA's translation at residue 5, likely a read error; the protein shown here comes from the DNA. The chain combines TRDV3 with TRDJ2, with 10 bases identical to TRDD3. The J gene is absent in TCRdb and was assigned here via DNA matching to germline. Germline assignment: CDR1 TVYSNPD and CDR2 GDNSRS (reference sequence). The CDR3 length is 24 residues. The trim removed 4 bases at V and 1 base at J, leaving 33 bases unmatched. The CDR3 nucleotides are TGTGCCTCCAGAGACCCCCTTTCCTACCCCACCCCTTACTGGGGGATCTTTTTGACAGCACAACTCTTCTTT. Encoded protein: CASRDPLSYPTPYWGIFLTAQLFF.

On this clone: A much larger clone lies a single base off, so this may be a read error. At the DNA level, this CDR3 is encoded by other sequences in the same sample as well. The V call is TRDV1, the J call TRDJ1; 12 bases align to TRDD3. TCRdb records no J gene; here it was assigned by comparing the DNA to germline. The CDR3 length is 22 residues. Per germline, CDR1 TSWWSYY and CDR2 QGS. J was trimmed by 0 bases and V by 4 bases; bases with no gene match: 21. The CDR3 protein is CALGGRPSYWGIPPSYTDKLIF. The DNA of the CDR3 is TGTGCTCTTGGGGGACGCCCTTCCTACTGGGGGATACCCCCGTCGTACACCGATAAACTCATCTTT.

This clone occurred a few times. For this DNA, TCRdb reports the protein of a much larger clone, which diverges at residue 14, most likely from a read error; the protein presented here is translated directly from the DNA. V is TRDV1 and J is TRDJ1; 11 positions agree with TRDD3. TCRdb offers no J gene call, so here the DNA was matched to germline to obtain one. V lost 2 bases and J lost 0; bases outside the gene matches: 17. Germline CDR1 reads TSWWSYY; CDR2 reads QGS. The CDR3 spans 21 residues. The CDR3 sequence is CALGESFLRLLGDNYTDKLIF. For the CDR3, the DNA is TGTGCTCTTGGGGAATCATTCCTACGGTTACTGGGGGATAACTACACCGATAAACTCATCTTT.

This clone was counted ten times or more. The TCRdb protein comes from a much larger clone and disagrees with this DNA's translation at residue 13, likely due to a read error; the protein given here is derived from the DNA. The chain has TRDV2 and TRDJ1, with 7 bases fitting TRDD3. The germline V gene has CDR1 GEAIGNYY and CDR2 EKD. This CDR3 has 16 amino acids. CDR3 protein: CACDTVGDGDTDRLIF. CDR3 nucleotide sequence: TGTGCCTGTGACACCGTGGGGGACGGGGACACCGATAGACTCATCTTT.

This clone came up many times. This likely traces to a read error, being one base from a far larger clone. The sample contains more than one DNA sequence encoding this CDR3. The V and J genes are TRDV3 and TRDJ1; 12 bases align to TRDD3. The germline gives CDR1 TVYSNPD, CDR2 GDNSRS (reference sequence). CDR3 length: 20 amino acids. The CDR3 DNA reads as TGTGCCTTTTTGTCTCCTACGTCAACCTATTTACTGGGGGATACCGATAAGCTCATCTTT. Protein sequence: CAFLSPTSTYLLGDTDKLIF.